These 8 T cell receptor beta chains originate from one sample sequenced in a study of blood T cell repertoires in COVID-19. Using immunoSEQ multiplex PCR, the repertoire was profiled, and TCRdb retains in-frame clones only, with some absent. Among approximately 94,000 clones listed, 80% to 95% were seen once. Sequencing was performed on peripheral blood. Receptor source: a woman between 45 and 60 years old in a cohort sampled during active COVID-19.

The V gene is TRBV5-1, the J gene TRBJ1-3, with 10 bases fitting TRBD1. The V segment lost 0 bases and the J segment 4 bases; nucleotides outside the gene matches: 1. This CDR3 spans 15 amino acids. Germline lookup yields CDR1 SGHRS and CDR2 YFSETQ. The DNA for the CDR3 is TGCGCCAGCAGCTTGGAGGACAGGGGGGGAAACACCATATATTTT. Its protein product is CASSLEDRGGNTIYF.

The chain links TRBV3-1 (or the pseudogene TRBV3-2) to TRBJ2-7, with 9 bases that match TRBD2. The V segment lost 1 base and the J segment 3 bases; nucleotides outside the gene matches: 7. CDR3 length equals 16 residues. The germline CDR1 and CDR2 sequences are LGHDT and YNNKEL (reference sequence). CDR3 coding DNA: TGTGCCAGCAGCCAAGGGCTAGCGGGACTTAACTACGAGCAGTACTTC. The encoded protein is CASSQGLAGLNYEQYF.

The chain has TRBV12-5 and TRBJ2-7, with 9 positions matching TRBD1. This CDR3 region has 19 residues. V lost 1 base and J lost 1; bases outside the gene matches: 14. Germline CDR1 and CDR2: LGHNT and FRNRAP. The CDR3 protein is CASGLAPSTDRGASYEQYF. The CDR3 bases are TGTGCTAGTGGTTTGGCCCCCTCCACGGACAGGGGAGCGTCCTACGAGCAGTACTTC.

The rearrangement joins TRBV2 to TRBJ1-1; 8 nucleotides match TRBD1. The J segment lost 0 bases and the V segment lost 5 bases, leaving 2 bases of the junction unmatched. Germline CDR1 is SNHLY and CDR2 is FYNNEI. The CDR3 is 14 amino acids. In DNA form, the CDR3 reads TGTGCCAGCAGTTGGGACAGGCTGAACACTGAAGCTTTCTTT. Translating gives CASSWDRLNTEAFF.

The chain recombines TRBV2 with TRBJ2-3; 9 bases are a match to TRBD2. The CDR3 consists of 17 residues. Germline CDR1 SNHLY, CDR2 FYNNEI. The V gene end was trimmed by 2 bases and the J gene end by 4 bases; junction bases not matched to a gene: 10. CDR3 in amino acids: CASSEHSGRGRADTQYF. Written as DNA, the CDR3 is TGTGCCAGCAGTGAACATAGCGGGAGAGGGAGGGCAGATACGCAGTATTTT.

The V gene is TRBV6-5, the J gene TRBJ1-2; the match to TRBD1 covers 10 bases. CDR3 length: 14 residues. The germline V gene encodes CDR1 MNHEY and CDR2 SVGAGI. J was trimmed by 6 bases and V by 4 bases; bases with no gene match: 5. The DNA of the CDR3 is TGTGCCAGCAGTTTCCGGACAGGGGGGAATGGCTACACCTTC. Protein: CASSFRTGGNGYTF.

The chain uses TRBV7-8 and TRBJ1-5; D is possibly TRBD1 (5 bases). The CDR3 runs to 16 residues. V lost 1 base to trimming and J lost 2 bases, with 12 bases between them. CDR1 and CDR2 from the germline V gene are SGHVS and FQNEAQ. DNA of the CDR3: TGTGCCAGCAGCTTAGTGGGGGGGACGGGCAATCAGCCCCAGCATTTT. This codes for CASSLVGGTGNQPQHF. The full variable domain, with the rest looked up from reference TRBV7-8 and TRBJ1-5, is GAGVSQSPRYKVAKRGQDVALRCDPISGHVSLFWYQQALGQGPEFLTYFQNEAQLDKSGLPSDRFFAERPEGSVSTLKIQRTQQEDSAVYLCASSLVGGTGNQPQHFGDGTRLSIL.

The chain has TRBV6-1 and TRBJ2-2; D gene uncertain. The germline gives CDR1 MNHNS, CDR2 SASEGT. The V end lost 1 base, the J end lost 1 base, and 7 bases lay between the germline ends. The CDR3 is made up of 15 amino acids. CDR3 loop: CASSEGSVNTGELFF. The CDR3 region has the DNA TGTGCCAGCAGTGAAGGTTCGGTGAACACCGGGGAGCTGTTTTTT.